The T cell receptor (beta chain) under discussion was sequenced for a study of cytomegalovirus exposure and HLA in healthy donors. The CDR3 contains 14 residues. The germline CDR1 and CDR2 sequences are SGHNT and YYREEE (reference sequence). Losses at the gene ends were 3 bases for V and 1 base for J; bases not matched to a gene: 2. PCR primers comprised 60 Vbeta and 13 Jbeta primers. Method: immunoSEQ multiplex PCR; TCRdb's copy keeps in-frame clones and lacks some. The table includes more than 95,000 clones, 80% detected once. This receptor was identified in a man aged 30-40 years in good health and CMV-seropositive. The sequencing sample was made of PBMCs. The chain uses TRBV5-4 and TRBJ2-7, with 9 bases aligning to TRBD1. CDR3 amino acids: CASSSGTGSYEQYF. CDR3 DNA: TGTGCCAGCAGCTCCGGGACAGGGTCCTACGAGCAGTACTTC.